The text below deals with one T cell receptor (beta chain). This clone showed up just once. Its antigen is currently not known. Base qualities are not at hand, and no much larger clone is one base apart. This sample is drawn from a study of long-term antiretroviral therapy in people with HIV (dated by TCRdb to between 2020 and 2023). Notes on the research overall: The earliest samples were collected about a decade before the 2015 WHO recommendation for immediate ART, when ART was typically delayed until CD4 counts fell. A total of 192 cryopreserved PBMC samples were contributed to the cohort by 30 adults with confirmed HIV infection, with samples collected serially over a mean of approximately six years (range 1-12). This retrospective serial study examined whether starting ART and sustained HIV suppression were associated with changes in the composition and diversity of the TRB repertoire in peripheral blood. Test extractions of a monoclonal T-cell line alongside a few dozen polyclonal samples showed no cross-contamination during QIAcube processing. Of the 30 or so participants with HIV, approximately twelve were female.

General study outcomes and caveats: HIV repertoires had narrower CDR3 length ranges than controls, and the network structure suggested an antigen-experienced repertoire that shifted only slightly toward naive after ART. Expanded TRB clones identified before ART initiation dominated the repertoire at all time points, although this dominance fluctuated and declined in many PLHIV after ART. Owing to limited PBMC availability, only the TCR beta chain was sequenced, without alpha chain pairing. The samples were dated from about 2004 to 2017, and the ART regimens that were used may be less effective than current ART regimens. Because cell numbers in pre-ART samples were limited, unsorted PBMC were profiled instead of sorted CD4+ and CD8+ T cells. Starting ART was linked to a significant rise in TRB diversity, yet even with long-term ART the diversity remained significantly lower than in transplant donor controls. Inferences about post-ART repertoire changes are limited because no data were available on ART adherence, viral resistance or therapy changes.

The immunoSEQ hsTCRB v3.0 assay was used at survey level resolution to sequence the TRB variable region. A depth of roughly 40,000-55,000 T-cell genomes per sample was targeted for TRB sequencing. An Illumina MiSeq with a v3 150-cycle kit was used to sequence the pooled TRB libraries. The original pipeline was this. Repertoire analysis was run in R within a reproducible Nextflow workflow that covered QC, data transformation and analysis. LymphoSeq2, an R package for exploring AIRR-Seq data, was used to implement the custom analyses. A few samples that yielded fewer than 5000 total TRB sequences were excluded, so that under 200 HIV repertoires were analyzed. Among the roughly 200 retained HIV repertoires, 55 to 65 were collected before ART initiation and over 120 were collected after ART initiation. Each repertoire was downsampled to 5000 TRB nucleotide sequences, and summary statistics were averaged across 100 downsampling iterations. TRB sequences were retained for analysis only if CDR3 regions of at least seven amino acids were present. Diversity was assessed using a clonality score derived from Shannon entropy and using the Gini coefficient. In the repertoire networks, any two of the top 5000 CDR3 amino acid sequences were connected whenever the two sequences differed by an edit distance of one. For TRB CDR3 amino acid sequences, GLIPH2 was used to predict antigen specificity groups and MHC restriction. Known CMV, EBV, HIV or tissue antigen associations were flagged by matching CDR3 amino acid sequences against VDJdb and McPAS-TCR. Pre-ART, post-ART and control groups were compared with Wilcoxon signed-rank tests and Holm-Bonferroni correction. What TCRdb holds here is the immuneACCESS table cut down to in-frame rearrangements. Part of the clones is not present; checked against another copy, under half of the missing clones reflect an unresolved V gene, and the others are unexplained. V and J calls plus clone size are reproduced from that table; the DNA served to infer D and trimming. The sample contains tens of thousands of clones, over 70% of them found a single time. 7.5% to 9.5% of the sample is in the top ten clones.

The junction carries 33 bases between V and J, which are trimmed by 11 bases and 5 bases respectively. CDR1 and CDR2 (ENHRY, SYGVKD) derive from the germline V gene. The CDR3 runs 18 amino acids, cysteine and phenylalanine included. The read is trimmed to its CDR3 DNA, 54 bases read in frame from base 1. To be included, a participant needed at least one PBMC sample from before ART initiation plus at least two post-ART samples. Every participant with HIV received treatment in the United States of America. Before DNA extraction, cryopreserved samples of roughly 0.85-11 million PBMC were thawed and then washed. At the time of the earliest PBMC sample, participants with HIV were aged between about 20 and 54 years. PBMC samples from each participant spanned 1-4 timepoints before ART initiation and 2-8 timepoints after ART initiation, with a median of 7 samples. For every participant, serial HIV viral load, CD4+ T-cell count, ART history and demographic data were obtained. Using a Qiagen kit on a QIAcube, genomic DNA was extracted from unsorted PBMC, with samples processed in batches of 12.

Recombination joined TRBV10-3 with TRBJ2-5; the D gene cannot be resolved beyond TRBD1 or TRBD2, each matching 5 bases. The sequence was collected from a woman aged 45-60 years with HIV. The sample consisted of unsorted PBMCs, taken 3.1 years after starting antiretroviral therapy. The sequenced DNA: TGTGCCTCCCGTGTGGGAGTAGTATTGGACAAAGAAGCGGAGACCCAGTACTTC. It translates as CASRVGVVLDKEAETQYF.